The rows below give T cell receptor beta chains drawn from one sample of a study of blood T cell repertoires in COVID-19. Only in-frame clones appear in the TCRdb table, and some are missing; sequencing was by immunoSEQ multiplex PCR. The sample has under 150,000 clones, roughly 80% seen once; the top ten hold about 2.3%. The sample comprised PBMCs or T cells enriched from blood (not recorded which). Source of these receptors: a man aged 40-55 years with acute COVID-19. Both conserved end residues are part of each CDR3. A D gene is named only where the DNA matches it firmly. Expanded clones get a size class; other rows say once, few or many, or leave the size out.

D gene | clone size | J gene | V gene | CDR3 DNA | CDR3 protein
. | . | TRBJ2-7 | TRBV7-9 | TGTGCCAGCAGCTTAGCGGGAGCGGAGGTGTACTTC | CASSLAGAEVYF
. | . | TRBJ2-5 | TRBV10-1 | TGCGCCAGCGGGTCCGGAGGGATAGCCTCGGGAGAGACCCAGTACTTC | CASGSGGIASGETQYF
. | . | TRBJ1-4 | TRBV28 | TGTGCCAGCAGTTTCCGGAACAGGGCGGGTTTCAAAAAACTGTTTTTT | CASSFRNRAGFKKLFF
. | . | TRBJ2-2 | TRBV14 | TGTGCCAGCAGCCAAGATGACAGGACCGGGGAGCTGTTTTTT | CASSQDDRTGELFF
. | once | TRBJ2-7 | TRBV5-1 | TGCGCCAGCAGCTTCGACGCGGAACCTTACGAGCAGTACTTC | CASSFDAEPYEQYF
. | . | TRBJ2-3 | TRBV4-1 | TGCGCCAGCAGCCTATACGACTACACAGATACGCAGTATTTT | CASSLYDYTDTQYF
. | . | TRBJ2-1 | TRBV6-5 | TGTGCCAGCAGTTCCCTTTCGGGAGCCCCTGTAAATGAGCAGTTCTTC | CASSSLSGAPVNEQFF
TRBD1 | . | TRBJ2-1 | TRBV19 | TGTGCCAGTACCAGGGGGAAGGGACAGAGCCAGCAGTTCTTC | CASTRGKGQSQQFF
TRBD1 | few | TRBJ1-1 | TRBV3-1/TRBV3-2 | TGTGCCAGCAGCCACCAGCCAGGGGGCCGTATGAACACTGAAGCTTTCTTT | CASSHQPGGRMNTEAFF
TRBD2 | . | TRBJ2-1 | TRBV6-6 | TGTGCCAGCAGCAAGACCAGGACTAGCGGACACACAGGGGCCTACAATGAGCAGTTCTTC | CASSKTRTSGHTGAYNEQFF
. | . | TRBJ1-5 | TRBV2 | TGTGCCAGCAGTGAACGCCAGGTGCACAATCAGCCCCAGCATTTT | CASSERQVHNQPQHF
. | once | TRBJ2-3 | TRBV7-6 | TGTGCCAGCAGCTTATTCGGGGGATACACAGATACGCAGTATTTT | CASSLFGGYTDTQYF
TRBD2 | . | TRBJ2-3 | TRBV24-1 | TGTGCCACCAGTGATCCCCGACTAGCGGGGAGCACAGATACGCAGTATTTT | CATSDPRLAGSTDTQYF
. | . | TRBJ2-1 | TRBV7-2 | TGTGCCAGCTCCCCGACAGGAATTTACAATGAGCAGTTCTTC | CASSPTGIYNEQFF
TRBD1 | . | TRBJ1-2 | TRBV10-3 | TGTGCCATCAGTGAGTCTAGGGACAGAAGCGGCTACACCTTC | CAISESRDRSGYTF
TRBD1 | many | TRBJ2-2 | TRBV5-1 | TGCGCCAGCATAGACCGGGACAGGGACACCGGGGAGCTGTTTTTT | CASIDRDRDTGELFF
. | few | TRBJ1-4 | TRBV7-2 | TGTGCCAGCAGCCCCAGTTTGGGGGCTGCTAATGAAAAACTGTTTTTT | CASSPSLGAANEKLFF
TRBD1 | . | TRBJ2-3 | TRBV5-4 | TGTGCCAGCAGCTTGAAATCGGCAGGGGGCAAATATTGGGGCACAGATACGCAGTATTTT | CASSLKSAGGKYWGTDTQYF
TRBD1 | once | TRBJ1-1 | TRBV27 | TGTGCCAGTCTGGGTAGGGGGCAGGGCACTGAAGCTTTCTTT | CASLGRGQGTEAFF
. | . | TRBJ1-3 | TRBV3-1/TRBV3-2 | TGTGCCAGCAGCCCATTATTGGCTTACTCTGGAAACACCATATATTTT | CASSPLLAYSGNTIYF
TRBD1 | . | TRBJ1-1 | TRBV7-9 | TGTGCCAGCAGCCAACAGGGGATGGTGAACACTGAAGCTTTCTTT | CASSQQGMVNTEAFF
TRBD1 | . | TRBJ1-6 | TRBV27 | TGTGCCAGCAGTTCCTTTACAGGGGAAGGTTCACCCCTCCACTTT | CASSSFTGEGSPLHF
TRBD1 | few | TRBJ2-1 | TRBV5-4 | TGTGCCAGCAGCTCGGACAGGGGGCAAATAAATGAGCAGTTCTTC | CASSSDRGQINEQFF
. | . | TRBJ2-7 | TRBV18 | TGTGCCAGCTCGCCCCTGGGCGGGACAGAGATCTACGAGCAGTACTTC | CASSPLGGTEIYEQYF
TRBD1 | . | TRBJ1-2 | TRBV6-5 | TGTGCCAGCGATAGGGGACAGGGGGCAAGGTATGGCTACACCTTC | CASDRGQGARYGYTF
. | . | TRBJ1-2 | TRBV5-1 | TGCGCCAGCAGCTTGGTAGGGGATAATGGCTACACCTTC | CASSLVGDNGYTF
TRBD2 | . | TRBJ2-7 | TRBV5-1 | TGCGCCAGCAGCCCAGGACTAGCGGGAGATGAGCAGTACTTC | CASSPGLAGDEQYF
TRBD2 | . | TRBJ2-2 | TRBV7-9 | TGTGCCAGCAGCTTCCAACGGGGGGGCCGTACCGGGGAGCTGTTTTTT | CASSFQRGGRTGELFF
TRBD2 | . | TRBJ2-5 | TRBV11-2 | TGTGCCAGCAGCTTGGGTGGACTAGCAGAGACCCAGTACTTC | CASSLGGLAETQYF
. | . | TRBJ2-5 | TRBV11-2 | TGTGCCAGCAGCTTAAATTGGGGGGGCAGGCGCATCCAAGAGACCCAGTACTTC | CASSLNWGGRRIQETQYF
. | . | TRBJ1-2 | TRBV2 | TGTGCCAGCAGTCGACAGAACTATGGCTACACCTTC | CASSRQNYGYTF
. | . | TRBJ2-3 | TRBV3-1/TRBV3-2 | TGTGCCAGCAGCCAGATGGGGGGTTACGCGCAGTATTTT | CASSQMGGYAQYF
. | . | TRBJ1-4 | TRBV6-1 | TGTGCCAGCAGTGAATGGGGGGGGCTTGATGAAAAACTGTTTTTT | CASSEWGGLDEKLFF
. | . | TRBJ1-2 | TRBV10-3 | TGCGCCATCAGTGATTTAGGAGCCATTTTGGGCCGGGGTGGCTACACCTTC | CAISDLGAILGRGGYTF